This TCR beta chain was found in a study of blood T cells in healthy people across ages. General study findings and limits: Strongly correlated with naive T cell percentage was TCR beta diversity. Older individuals had lower TCR beta diversity per million T cells (the decline was roughly linear).

This clonotype was counted many times. Its matching antigen is unknown. V shed 3 bases and J shed 4 bases, with 13 bases lying between them. Germline CDR1 reads SEHNR; CDR2 reads FQNEAQ (reference sequence). The CDR3 consists of 14 residues. The use of a sample-barcoded 5' primer and a J-beta primer mix characterized a second PCR of roughly 6 to 11 cycles. All cDNA molecules were each tagged by a template-switch adaptor with 12 random nucleotides. MiXCR was run by TCRdb on the 5' RACE reads, yielding one entry per CDR3 protein. Among hundreds of thousands of distinct CDR3 sequences listed, just over 55% were seen once.

The receptor comes from a man aged 35-49 years in good health. The sequencing input was blood. The chain has TRBV7-9 and TRBJ2-7; D call uncertain. CDR3 sequence reads: CASSLAVGSYEQYF. The CDR3 DNA reads as TGTGCCAGCAGCTTGGCGGTGGGTTCTTACGAGCAGTACTTC.